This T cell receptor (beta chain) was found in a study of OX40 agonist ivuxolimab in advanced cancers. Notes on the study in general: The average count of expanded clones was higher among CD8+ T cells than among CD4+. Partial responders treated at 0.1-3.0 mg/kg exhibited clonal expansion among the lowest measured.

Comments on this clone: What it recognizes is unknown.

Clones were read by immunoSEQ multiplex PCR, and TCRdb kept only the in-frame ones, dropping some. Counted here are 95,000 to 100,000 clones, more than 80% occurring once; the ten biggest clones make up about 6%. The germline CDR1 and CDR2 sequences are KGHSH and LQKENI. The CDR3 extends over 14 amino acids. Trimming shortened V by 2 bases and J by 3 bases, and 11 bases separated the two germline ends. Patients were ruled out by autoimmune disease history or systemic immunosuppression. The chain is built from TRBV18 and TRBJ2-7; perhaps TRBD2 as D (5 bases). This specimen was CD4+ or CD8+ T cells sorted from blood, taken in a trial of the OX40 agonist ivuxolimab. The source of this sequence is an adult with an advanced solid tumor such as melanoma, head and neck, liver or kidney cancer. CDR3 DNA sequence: TGTGCCAGCTCACCAATAGAGGGCAGCTACGAGCAGTACTTC. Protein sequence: CASSPIEGSYEQYF.